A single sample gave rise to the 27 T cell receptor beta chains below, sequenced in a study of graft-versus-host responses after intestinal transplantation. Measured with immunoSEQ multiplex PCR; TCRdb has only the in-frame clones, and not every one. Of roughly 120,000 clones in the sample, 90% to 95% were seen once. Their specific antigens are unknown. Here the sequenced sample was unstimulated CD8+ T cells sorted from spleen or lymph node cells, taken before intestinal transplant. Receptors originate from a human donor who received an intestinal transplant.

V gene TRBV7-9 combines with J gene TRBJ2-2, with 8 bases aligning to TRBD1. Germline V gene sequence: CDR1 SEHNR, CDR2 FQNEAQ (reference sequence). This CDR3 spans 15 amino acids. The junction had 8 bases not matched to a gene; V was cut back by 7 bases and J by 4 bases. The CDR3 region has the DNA TGTGCCAGCACACGCACCGGGACAGGCACCGGGGAGCTGTTTTTT. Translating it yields CASTRTGTGTGELFF.

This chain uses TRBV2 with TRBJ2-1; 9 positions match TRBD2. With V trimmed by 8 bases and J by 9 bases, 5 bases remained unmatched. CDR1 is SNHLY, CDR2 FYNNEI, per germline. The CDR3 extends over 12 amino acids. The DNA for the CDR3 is TGTGCCAGCCGGACTAGCGAGGGTGAGCAGTTCTTC. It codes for CASRTSEGEQFF.

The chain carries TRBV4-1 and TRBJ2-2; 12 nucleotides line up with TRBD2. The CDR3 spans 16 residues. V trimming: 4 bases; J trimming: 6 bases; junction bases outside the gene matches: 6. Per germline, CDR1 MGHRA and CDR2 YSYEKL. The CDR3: CASSRRLAGDPGELFF. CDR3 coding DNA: TGCGCCAGCAGCCGCAGACTAGCGGGAGACCCCGGGGAGCTGTTTTTT.

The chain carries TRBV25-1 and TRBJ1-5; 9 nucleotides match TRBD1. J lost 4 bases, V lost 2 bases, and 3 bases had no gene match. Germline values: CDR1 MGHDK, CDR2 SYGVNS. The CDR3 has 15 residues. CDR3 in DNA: TGTGCCAGCAGTGAAGGGACAGGGTGGAATCAGCCCCAGCATTTT. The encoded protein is CASSEGTGWNQPQHF. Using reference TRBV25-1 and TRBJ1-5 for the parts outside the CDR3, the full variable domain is EADIYQTPRYLVIGTGKKITLECSQTMGHDKMYWYQQDPGMELHLIHYSYGVNSTEKGDLSSESTVSRIRTEHFPLTLESARPSHTSQYLCASSEGTGWNQPQHFGDGTRLSIL.

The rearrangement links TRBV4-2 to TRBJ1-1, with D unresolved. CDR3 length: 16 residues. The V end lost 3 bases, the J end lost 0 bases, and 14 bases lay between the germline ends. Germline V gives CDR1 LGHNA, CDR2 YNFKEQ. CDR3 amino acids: CASSQGYMLMNTEAFF. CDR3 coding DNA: TGTGCCAGCAGCCAGGGATACATGCTCATGAACACTGAAGCTTTCTTT.

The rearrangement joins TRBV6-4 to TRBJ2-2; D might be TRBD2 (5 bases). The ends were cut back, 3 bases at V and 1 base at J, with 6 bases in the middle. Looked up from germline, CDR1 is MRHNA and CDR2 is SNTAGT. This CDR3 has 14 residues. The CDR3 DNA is TGTGCCAGCAGTGATCGGGAGAACACCGGGGAGCTGTTTTTT. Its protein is CASSDRENTGELFF.

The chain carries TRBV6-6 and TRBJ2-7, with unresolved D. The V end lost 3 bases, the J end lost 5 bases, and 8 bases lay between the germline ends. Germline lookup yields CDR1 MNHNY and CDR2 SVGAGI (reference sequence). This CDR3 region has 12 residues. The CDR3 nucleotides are TGTGCCAGCAGTTATAGAATGCACGAGCAGTACTTC. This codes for CASSYRMHEQYF.

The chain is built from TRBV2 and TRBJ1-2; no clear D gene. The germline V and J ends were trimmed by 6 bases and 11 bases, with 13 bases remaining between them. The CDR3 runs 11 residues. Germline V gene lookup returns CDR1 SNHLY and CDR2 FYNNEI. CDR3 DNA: TGTGCCAGCAGACACAATAAGGGATACACCTTC. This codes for CASRHNKGYTF.

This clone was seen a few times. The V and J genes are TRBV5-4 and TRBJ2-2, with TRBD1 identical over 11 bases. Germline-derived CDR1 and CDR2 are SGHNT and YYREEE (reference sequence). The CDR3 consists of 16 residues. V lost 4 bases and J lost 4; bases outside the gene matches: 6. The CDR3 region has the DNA TGTGCCAGCAGCCCTGTTGGGACAGGGGGCACCGGGGAGCTGTTTTTT. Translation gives CASSPVGTGGTGELFF.

Written as DNA, the CDR3 is TGTGCCAGCAGCCAAGTTATCAGGGGCGAGCAGTACTTC. This encodes CASSQVIRGEQYF. This chain joins TRBV4-2 and TRBJ2-7; D might be TRBD1 (6 bases). CDR1 is LGHNA, CDR2 YNFKEQ, per germline. This CDR3 region has 13 residues. The germline V and J ends were trimmed by 1 base and 6 bases, with 10 bases remaining between them.

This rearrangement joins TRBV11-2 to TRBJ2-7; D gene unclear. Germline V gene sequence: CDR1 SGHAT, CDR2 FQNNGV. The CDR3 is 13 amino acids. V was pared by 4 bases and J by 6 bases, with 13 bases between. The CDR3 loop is CASSSLAQSEQYF. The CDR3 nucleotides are TGTGCCAGCAGCTCCCTCGCTCAATCCGAGCAGTACTTC.

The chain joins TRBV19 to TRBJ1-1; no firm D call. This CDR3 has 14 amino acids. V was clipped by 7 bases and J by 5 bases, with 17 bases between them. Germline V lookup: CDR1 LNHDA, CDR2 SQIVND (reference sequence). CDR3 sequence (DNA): TGTGCCAGTAAGGTGACTTACGGGAGAACTGAAGCTTTCTTT. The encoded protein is CASKVTYGRTEAFF.

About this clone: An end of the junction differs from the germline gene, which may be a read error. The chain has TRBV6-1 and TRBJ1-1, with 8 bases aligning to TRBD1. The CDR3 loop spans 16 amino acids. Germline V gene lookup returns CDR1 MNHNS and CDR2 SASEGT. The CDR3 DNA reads TGTGCCAGCCGTGAAATCCCGACAGGGGCTGGCCCGGTGGCTTTCTTT. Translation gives CASREIPTGAGPVAFF.

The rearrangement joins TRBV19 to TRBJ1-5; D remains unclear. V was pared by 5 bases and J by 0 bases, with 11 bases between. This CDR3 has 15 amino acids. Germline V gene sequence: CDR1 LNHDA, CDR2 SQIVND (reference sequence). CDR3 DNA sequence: TGTGCCAGTAGTGGGGAGACCTATAGCAATCAGCCCCAGCATTTT. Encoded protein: CASSGETYSNQPQHF.

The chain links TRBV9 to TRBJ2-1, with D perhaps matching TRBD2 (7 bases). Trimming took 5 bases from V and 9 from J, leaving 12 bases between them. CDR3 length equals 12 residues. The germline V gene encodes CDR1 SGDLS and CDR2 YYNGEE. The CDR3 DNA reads TGTGCCAGCAGAAAGGGGGGGGGTGAGCAGTTCTTC. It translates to CASRKGGGEQFF.

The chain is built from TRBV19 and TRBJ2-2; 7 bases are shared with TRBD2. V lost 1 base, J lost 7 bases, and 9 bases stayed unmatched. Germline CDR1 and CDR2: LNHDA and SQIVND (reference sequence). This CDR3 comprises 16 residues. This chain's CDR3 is CASSIVIREAGGELFF. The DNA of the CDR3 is TGTGCCAGTAGTATAGTCATCCGGGAGGCAGGCGGGGAGCTGTTTTTT.

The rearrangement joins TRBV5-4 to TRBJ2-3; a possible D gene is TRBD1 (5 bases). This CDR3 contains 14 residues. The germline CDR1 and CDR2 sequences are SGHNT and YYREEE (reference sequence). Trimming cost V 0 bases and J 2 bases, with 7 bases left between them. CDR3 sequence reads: CASSLGQNTDTQYF. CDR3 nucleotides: TGTGCCAGCAGCTTGGGACAGAACACAGATACGCAGTATTTT.

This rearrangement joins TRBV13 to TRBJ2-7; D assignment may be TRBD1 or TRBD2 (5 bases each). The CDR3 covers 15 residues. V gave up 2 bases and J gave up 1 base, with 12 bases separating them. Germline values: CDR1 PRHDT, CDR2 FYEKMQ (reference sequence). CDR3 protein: CASSLPGRQSYEQYF. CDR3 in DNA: TGTGCCAGCAGCTTACCGGGACGGCAATCCTACGAGCAGTACTTC.

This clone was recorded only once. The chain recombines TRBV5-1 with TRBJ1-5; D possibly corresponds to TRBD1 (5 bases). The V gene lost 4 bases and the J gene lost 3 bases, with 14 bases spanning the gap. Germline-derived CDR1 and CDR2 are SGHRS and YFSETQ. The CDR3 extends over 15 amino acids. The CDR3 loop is CASSVGTVDNQPQHF. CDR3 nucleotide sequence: TGCGCCAGCAGCGTAGGGACGGTAGACAATCAGCCCCAGCATTTT. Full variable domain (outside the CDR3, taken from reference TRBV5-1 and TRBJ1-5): KAGVTQTPRYLIKTRGQQVTLSCSPISGHRSVSWYQQTPGQGLQFLFEYFSETQRNKGNFPGRFSGRQFSNSRSEMNVSTLELGDSALYLCASSVGTVDNQPQHFGDGTRLSIL.

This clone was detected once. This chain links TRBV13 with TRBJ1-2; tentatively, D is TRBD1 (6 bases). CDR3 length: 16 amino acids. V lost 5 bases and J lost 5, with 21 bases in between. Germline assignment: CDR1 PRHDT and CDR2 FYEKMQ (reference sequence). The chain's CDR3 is CASSPKDSPPRYGYTF. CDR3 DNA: TGTGCCAGCAGCCCAAAGGACAGCCCCCCTCGGTATGGCTACACCTTC.

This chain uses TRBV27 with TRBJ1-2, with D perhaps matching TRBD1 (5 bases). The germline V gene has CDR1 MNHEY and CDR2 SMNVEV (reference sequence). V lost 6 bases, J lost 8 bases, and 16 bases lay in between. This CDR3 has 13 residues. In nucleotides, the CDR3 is TGTGCCAGCAGCCCTCGGGGCACGGGAGGCTACACCTTC. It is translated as CASSPRGTGGYTF.

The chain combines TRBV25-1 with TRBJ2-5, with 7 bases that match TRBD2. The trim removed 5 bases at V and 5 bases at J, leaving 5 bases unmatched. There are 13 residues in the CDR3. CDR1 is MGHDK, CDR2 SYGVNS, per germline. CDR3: CASSRGVRETQYF. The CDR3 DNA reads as TGTGCCAGCAGTCGGGGGGTCAGGGAGACCCAGTACTTC.

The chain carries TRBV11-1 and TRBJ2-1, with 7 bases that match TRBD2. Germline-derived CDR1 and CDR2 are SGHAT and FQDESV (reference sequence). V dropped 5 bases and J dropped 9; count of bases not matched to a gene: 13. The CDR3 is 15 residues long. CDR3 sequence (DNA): TGTGCCAGCAGCCCCGGTGGACTAGATGTGGGTGAGCAGTTCTTC. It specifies CASSPGGLDVGEQFF.

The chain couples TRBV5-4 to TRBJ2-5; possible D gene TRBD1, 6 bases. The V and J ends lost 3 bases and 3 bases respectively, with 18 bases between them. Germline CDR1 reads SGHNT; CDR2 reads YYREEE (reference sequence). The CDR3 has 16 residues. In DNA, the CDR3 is TGTGCCAGCAGCTCGATCGGACAGCAGGTCAAAGAGACCCAGTACTTC. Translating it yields CASSSIGQQVKETQYF.

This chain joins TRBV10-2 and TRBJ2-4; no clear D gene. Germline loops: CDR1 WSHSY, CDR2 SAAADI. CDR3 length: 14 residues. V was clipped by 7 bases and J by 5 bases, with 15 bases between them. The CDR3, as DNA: TGCGCCAGCACCCCTTCCACTGGGGAAAACATTCAGTACTTC. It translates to CASTPSTGENIQYF.

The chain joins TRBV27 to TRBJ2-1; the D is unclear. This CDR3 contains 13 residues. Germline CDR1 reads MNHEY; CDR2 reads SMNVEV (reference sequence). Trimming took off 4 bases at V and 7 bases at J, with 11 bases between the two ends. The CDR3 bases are TGTGCCAGCAGTTCGAGACTCTCTAATGAGCAGTTCTTC. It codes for CASSSRLSNEQFF.

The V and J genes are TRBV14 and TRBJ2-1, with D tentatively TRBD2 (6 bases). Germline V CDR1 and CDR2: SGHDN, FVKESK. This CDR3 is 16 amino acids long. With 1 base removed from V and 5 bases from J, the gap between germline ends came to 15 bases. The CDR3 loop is CASSQGLRDWDNEQFF. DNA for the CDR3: TGTGCCAGCAGCCAAGGGTTGCGGGACTGGGACAATGAGCAGTTCTTC.